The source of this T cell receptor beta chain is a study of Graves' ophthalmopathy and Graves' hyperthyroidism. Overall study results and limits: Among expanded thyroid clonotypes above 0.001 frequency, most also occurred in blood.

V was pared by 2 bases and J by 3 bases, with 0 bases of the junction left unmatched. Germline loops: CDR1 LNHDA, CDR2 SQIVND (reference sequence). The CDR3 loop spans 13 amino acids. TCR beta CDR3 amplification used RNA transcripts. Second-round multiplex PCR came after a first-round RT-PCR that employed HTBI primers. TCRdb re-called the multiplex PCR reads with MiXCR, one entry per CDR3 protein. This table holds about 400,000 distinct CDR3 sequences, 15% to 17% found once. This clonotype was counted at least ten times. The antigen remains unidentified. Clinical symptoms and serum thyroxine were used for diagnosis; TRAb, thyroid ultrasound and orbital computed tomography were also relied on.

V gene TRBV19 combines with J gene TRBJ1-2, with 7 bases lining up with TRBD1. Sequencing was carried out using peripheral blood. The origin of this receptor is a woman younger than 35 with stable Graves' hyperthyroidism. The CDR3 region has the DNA TGTGCCAGTAGTATAACAGGGGACTATGGCTACACCTTC. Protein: CASSITGDYGYTF.